The rows below give T cell receptor beta chains drawn from one sample of a study of persistence of HIV-infected CD4 T cells. The protocol was immunoSEQ multiplex PCR, while the TCRdb copy is restricted to in-frame clones and leaves out a portion. The sample lists 35,000 to 50,000 clones, about nine tenths occurring once. Their specific antigens are unknown. This sample comprised CD4+ T cells sorted from PBMCs after approximately 19-hour stimulation, obtained from a patient who received antiretroviral therapy. These receptors were collected from an adult man with HIV who was CMV-seropositive. The CDR3 runs from the conserved cysteine through the conserved F or W. The D gene is left open where the match is weak. For some rows the clone size is stated as once, few or many, or as a class when expanded; others skip it.

J gene	D gene	clone size	V gene	CDR3 DNA	CDR3 protein
TRBJ1-5	TRBD1	NA	TRBV6-1	TGTGCCAGCAGTGAAGAAGCTACAGGGGCCAATCAGCCCCAGCATTTT	CASSEEATGANQPQHF
TRBJ2-1	TRBD2	NA	TRBV9	TGTGCCAGCAGCCCTCAGCGGGCGGGACTAGCGGGGAGCTCCTACAATGAGCAGTTCTTC	CASSPQRAGLAGSSYNEQFF
TRBJ2-1	TRBD2	once	TRBV7-3	TGTGCCAGCAGCTTTATAGCGGGGGCCTTAAATGAGCAGTTCTTC	CASSFIAGALNEQFF
TRBJ1-4	NA	NA	TRBV4-2	TGTGCCAGCAGCCAAGGGGGATTTGAAAAACTGTTTTTT	CASSQGGFEKLFF
TRBJ2-2	TRBD1	NA	TRBV5-1	TGCGCCAGCAGCAGGGGACAGGCGGACACCGGGGAGCTGTTTTTT	CASSRGQADTGELFF
TRBJ1-3	NA	NA	TRBV28	TGTGCCAGCAGTTTTAACCGGGCCACCTCTGGAAACACCATATATTTT	CASSFNRATSGNTIYF
TRBJ1-3	NA	NA	TRBV10-3	TGTGCCATCAGTGGGACAGCATACTCTGGAAACACCATATATTTT	CAISGTAYSGNTIYF
TRBJ1-1	NA	NA	TRBV14	TGTGCCAGCAGCCAAGATATTGGGGGATTTAACACTGAAGCTTTCTTT	CASSQDIGGFNTEAFF
TRBJ1-1	NA	NA	TRBV19	TGTGCCAGTAGTCCCGGGGCCCCCAGGGGAGAAGCTTTCTTT	CASSPGAPRGEAFF
TRBJ1-5	NA	once	TRBV6-7	TGTGCCAGCAGTTACTCTGTCACAAGCAATCAGCCCCAGCATTTT	CASSYSVTSNQPQHF
TRBJ2-7	NA	NA	TRBV18	TGTGCCAGCTCACCTAACGCAGCCACCTACGAGCAGTACTTC	CASSPNAATYEQYF
TRBJ2-3	TRBD2	NA	TRBV29-1	TGCAGCGTTAACCCCGGACTAGCGGGGTTCCTGGATACGCAGTATTTT	CSVNPGLAGFLDTQYF
TRBJ2-7	NA	NA	TRBV7-9	TGTGCCAGCAGCTTAGGCGGGACTGGGGACGAGCAGTACTTC	CASSLGGTGDEQYF
TRBJ2-4	TRBD1	NA	TRBV23-1	TGCGCCAGCAGCCCACAGGGGGCGAAAAACATTCAGTACTTC	CASSPQGAKNIQYF
TRBJ1-2	TRBD1	NA	TRBV28	TGTGCCAGCACCCCAAGGGACAGGGTGGTTATGGGCTACACCTTC	CASTPRDRVVMGYTF